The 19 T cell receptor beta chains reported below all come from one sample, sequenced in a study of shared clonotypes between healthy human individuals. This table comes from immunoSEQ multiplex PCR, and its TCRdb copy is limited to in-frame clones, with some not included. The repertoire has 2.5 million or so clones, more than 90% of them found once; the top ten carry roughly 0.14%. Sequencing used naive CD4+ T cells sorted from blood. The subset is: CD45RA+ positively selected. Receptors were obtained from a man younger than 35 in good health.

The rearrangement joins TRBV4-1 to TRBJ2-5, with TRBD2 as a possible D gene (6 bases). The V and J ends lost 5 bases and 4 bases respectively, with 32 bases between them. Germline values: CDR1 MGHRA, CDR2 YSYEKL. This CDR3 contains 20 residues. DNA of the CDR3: TGCGCCAGCAGCGGGAGGAGGTGGGGGTTCGCAGCCGAAGACGTAGAGACCCAGTACTTC. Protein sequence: CASSGRRWGFAAEDVETQYF.

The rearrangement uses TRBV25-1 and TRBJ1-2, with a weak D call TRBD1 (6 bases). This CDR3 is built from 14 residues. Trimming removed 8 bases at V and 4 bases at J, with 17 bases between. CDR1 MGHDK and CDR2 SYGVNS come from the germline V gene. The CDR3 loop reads CASGRTESLYGYTF. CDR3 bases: TGTGCCAGCGGCAGGACAGAGTCACTCTATGGCTACACCTTC.

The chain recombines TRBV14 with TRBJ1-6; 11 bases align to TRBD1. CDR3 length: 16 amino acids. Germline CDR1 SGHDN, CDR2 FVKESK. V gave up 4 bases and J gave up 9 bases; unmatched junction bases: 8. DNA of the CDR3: TGTGCCAGCAGCCTCCCGGGACAGGGGGTTTTTTCACCCCTCCACTTT. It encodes CASSLPGQGVFSPLHF. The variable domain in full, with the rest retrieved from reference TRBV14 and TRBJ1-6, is EAGVTQFPSHSVIEKGQTVTLRCDPISGHDNLYWYRRVMGKEIKFLLHFVKESKQDESGMPNNRFLAERTGGTYSTLKVQPAELEDSGVYFCASSLPGQGVFSPLHFGNGTRLTVT.

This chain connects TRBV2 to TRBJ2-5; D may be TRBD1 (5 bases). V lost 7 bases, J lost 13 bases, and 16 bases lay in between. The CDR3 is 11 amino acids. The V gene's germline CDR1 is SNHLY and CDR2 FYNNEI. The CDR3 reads CASTSDTAMYF. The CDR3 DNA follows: TGTGCCAGCACTTCGGACACCGCCATGTACTTC.

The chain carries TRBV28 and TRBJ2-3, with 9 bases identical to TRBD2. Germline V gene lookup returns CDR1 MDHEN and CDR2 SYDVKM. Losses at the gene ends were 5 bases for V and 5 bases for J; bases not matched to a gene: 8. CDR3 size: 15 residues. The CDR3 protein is CASSIMGLARDTQYF. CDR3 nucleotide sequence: TGTGCCAGCAGTATAATGGGACTAGCCAGAGATACGCAGTATTTT.

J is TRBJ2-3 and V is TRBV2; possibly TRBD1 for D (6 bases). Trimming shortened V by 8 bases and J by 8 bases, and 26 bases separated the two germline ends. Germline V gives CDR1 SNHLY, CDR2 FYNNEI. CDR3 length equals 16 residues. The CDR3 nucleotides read TGTGCCAGCCGTAATTTACAGGGCCTAGCACAGGCTACGCAGTATTTT. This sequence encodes CASRNLQGLAQATQYF.

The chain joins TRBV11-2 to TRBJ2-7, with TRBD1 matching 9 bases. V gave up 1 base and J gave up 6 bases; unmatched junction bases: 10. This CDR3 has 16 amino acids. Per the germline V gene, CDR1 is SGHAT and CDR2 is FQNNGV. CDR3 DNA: TGTGCCAGCAGCTTAGGGGGGGGACAGGGACGGACCGAGCAGTACTTC. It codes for CASSLGGGQGRTEQYF.

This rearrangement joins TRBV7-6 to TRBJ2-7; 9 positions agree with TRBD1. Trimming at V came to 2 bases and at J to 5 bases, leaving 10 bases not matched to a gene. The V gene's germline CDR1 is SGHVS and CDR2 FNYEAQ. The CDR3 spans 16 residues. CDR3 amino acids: CASSLTRGTGRNEQYF. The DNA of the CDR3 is TGTGCCAGCAGCTTAACCCGGGGGACAGGGCGCAACGAGCAGTACTTC.

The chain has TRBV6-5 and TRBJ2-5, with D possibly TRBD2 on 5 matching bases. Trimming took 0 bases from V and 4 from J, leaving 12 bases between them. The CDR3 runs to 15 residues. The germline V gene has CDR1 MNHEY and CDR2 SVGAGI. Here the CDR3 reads CASSYSDRAGETQYF. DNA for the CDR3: TGTGCCAGCAGTTACTCGGATAGGGCGGGAGAGACCCAGTACTTC.

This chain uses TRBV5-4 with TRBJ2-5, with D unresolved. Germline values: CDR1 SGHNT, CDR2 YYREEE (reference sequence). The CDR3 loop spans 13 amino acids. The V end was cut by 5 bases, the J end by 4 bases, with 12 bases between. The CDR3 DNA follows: TGTGCCAGCAGTGGGCCCGTGGGAGAGACCCAGTACTTC. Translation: CASSGPVGETQYF.

DNA for the CDR3: TGTGCCACCCGTGGGGTAGTGCAGCCCCAGCATTTT. Amino acid sequence: CATRGVVQPQHF. V is TRBV28 and J is TRBJ1-5; D uncertain. The V gene lost 10 bases and the J gene lost 7 bases, with 14 bases spanning the gap. The CDR3 is 12 residues long. Per the germline V gene, CDR1 is MDHEN and CDR2 is SYDVKM. Based on the CDR3 plus reference TRBV28 and TRBJ1-5, the full variable domain is DVKVTQSSRYLVKRTGEKVFLECVQDMDHENMFWYRQDPGLGLRLIYFSYDVKMKEKGDIPEGYSVSREKKERFSLILESASTNQTSMYLCATRGVVQPQHFGDGTRLSIL.

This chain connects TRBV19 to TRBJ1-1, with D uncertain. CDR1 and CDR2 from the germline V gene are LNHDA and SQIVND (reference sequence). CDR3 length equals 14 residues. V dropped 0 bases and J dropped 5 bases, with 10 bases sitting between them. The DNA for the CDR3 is TGTGCCAGTAGTATAGACCTCCGGGCAACTGAAGCTTTCTTT. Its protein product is CASSIDLRATEAFF.

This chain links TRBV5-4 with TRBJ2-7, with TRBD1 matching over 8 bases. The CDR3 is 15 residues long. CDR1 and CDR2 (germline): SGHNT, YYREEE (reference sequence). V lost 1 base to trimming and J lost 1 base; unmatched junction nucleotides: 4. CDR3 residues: CASSLTGGLSYEQYF. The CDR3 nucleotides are TGTGCCAGCAGCTTGACAGGGGGGCTTTCCTACGAGCAGTACTTC.

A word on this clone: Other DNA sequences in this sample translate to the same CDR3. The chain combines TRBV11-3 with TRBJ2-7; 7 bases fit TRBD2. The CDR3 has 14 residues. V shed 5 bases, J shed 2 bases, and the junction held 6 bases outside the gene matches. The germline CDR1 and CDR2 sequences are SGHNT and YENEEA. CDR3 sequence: CASSLGGIPYEQYF. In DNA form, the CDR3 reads TGTGCCAGCAGCCTGGGAGGGATCCCCTACGAGCAGTACTTC.

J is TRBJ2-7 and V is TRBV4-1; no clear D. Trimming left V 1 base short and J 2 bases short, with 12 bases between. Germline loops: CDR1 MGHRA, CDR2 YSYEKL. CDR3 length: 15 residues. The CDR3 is CASSQGGSSTYEQYF. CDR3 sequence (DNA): TGCGCCAGCAGCCAAGGAGGCAGCTCCACCTACGAGCAGTACTTC.

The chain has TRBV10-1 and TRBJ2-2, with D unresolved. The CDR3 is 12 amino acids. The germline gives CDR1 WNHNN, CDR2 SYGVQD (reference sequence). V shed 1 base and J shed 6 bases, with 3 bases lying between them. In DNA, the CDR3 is TGCGCCAGCAGTGAGTACGCCGGGGAGCTGTTTTTT. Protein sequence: CASSEYAGELFF.

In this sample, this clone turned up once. The CDR3 is CASLGGGTRNEQYF. CDR3 nucleotide sequence: TGTGCCAGCTTGGGAGGCGGGACGAGGAACGAGCAGTACTTC. This chain uses TRBV6-1 with TRBJ2-7, with D possibly being TRBD2 (6 bases). V lost 8 bases to trimming and J lost 5 bases, with 19 bases between them. Germline CDR1 is MNHNS and CDR2 is SASEGT. The CDR3 is 14 residues long.

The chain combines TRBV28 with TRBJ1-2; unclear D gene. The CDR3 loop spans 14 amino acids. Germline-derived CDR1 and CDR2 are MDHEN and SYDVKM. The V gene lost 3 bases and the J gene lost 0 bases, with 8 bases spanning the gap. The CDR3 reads CASSFRLANYGYTF. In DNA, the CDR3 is TGTGCCAGCAGTTTCCGTCTGGCTAACTATGGCTACACCTTC.

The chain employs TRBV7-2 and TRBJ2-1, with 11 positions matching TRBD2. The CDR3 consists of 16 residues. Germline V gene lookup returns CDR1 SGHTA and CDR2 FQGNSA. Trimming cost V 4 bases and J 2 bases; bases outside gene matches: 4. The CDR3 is CASSWSSGGTYNEQFF. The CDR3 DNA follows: TGTGCCAGCAGCTGGTCTAGCGGGGGGACCTACAATGAGCAGTTCTTC.